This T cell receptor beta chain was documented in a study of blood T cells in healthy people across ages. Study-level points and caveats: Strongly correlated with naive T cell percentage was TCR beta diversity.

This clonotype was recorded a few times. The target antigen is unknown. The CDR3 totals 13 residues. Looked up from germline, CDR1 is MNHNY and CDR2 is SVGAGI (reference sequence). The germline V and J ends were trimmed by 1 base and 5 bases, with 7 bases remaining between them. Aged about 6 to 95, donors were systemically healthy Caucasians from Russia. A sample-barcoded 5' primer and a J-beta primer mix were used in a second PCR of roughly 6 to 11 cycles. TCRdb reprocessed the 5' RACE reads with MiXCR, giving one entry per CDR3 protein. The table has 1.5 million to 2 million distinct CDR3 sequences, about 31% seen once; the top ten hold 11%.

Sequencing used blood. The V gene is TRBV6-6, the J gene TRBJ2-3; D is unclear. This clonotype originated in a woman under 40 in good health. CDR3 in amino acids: CASSYFSGDTQYF. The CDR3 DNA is TGTGCCAGCAGTTACTTTTCGGGAGATACGCAGTATTTT.